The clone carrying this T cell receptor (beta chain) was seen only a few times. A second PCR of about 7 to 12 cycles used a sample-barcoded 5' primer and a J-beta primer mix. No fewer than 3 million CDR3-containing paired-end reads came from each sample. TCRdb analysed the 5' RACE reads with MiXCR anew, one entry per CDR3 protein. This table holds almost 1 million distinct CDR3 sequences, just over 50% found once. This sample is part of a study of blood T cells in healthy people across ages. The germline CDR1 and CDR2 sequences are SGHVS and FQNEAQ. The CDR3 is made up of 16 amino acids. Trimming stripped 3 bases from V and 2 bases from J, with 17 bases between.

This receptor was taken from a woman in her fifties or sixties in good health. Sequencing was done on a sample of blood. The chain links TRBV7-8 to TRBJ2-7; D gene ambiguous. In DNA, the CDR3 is TGTGCCAGCAGCTTTCAGCGTCCCAATTGGGCCTACGAGCAGTACTTC. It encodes CASSFQRPNWAYEQYF.